One and the same sample provided the 13 T cell receptor beta chains below, sequenced in a study of blood T cell repertoires in COVID-19. Using immunoSEQ multiplex PCR, the repertoire was profiled, and TCRdb retains in-frame clones only, with some absent. The sample yields about 260,000 clones, about 82% seen once. The specimen was PBMCs or T cells enriched from blood (not recorded which). The receptor set was obtained from a woman between 45 and 60 years old who had recovered from COVID-19.

In DNA, the CDR3 is TGTGCCACCAGCAGAGAGGGGGGGGGCCATCAGCCCCAGCATTTT. Residues: CATSREGGGHQPQHF. This chain uses TRBV15 with TRBJ1-5; possible D gene TRBD1, 6 bases. The germline CDR1 and CDR2 sequences are LNHNV and YYDKDF (reference sequence). This CDR3 contains 15 residues. With 0 bases removed from V and 5 bases from J, the gap between germline ends came to 11 bases.

This clone showed up just a few times. This rearrangement joins TRBV28 to TRBJ1-5; D call uncertain. The germline CDR1 and CDR2 sequences are MDHEN and SYDVKM. The CDR3 is 15 amino acids. V lost 3 bases to trimming and J lost 1 base, with 10 bases between them. CDR3 region: CASSLVWPSNQPQHF. DNA for the CDR3: TGTGCCAGCAGTTTGGTATGGCCGAGCAATCAGCCCCAGCATTTT.

The chain uses TRBV27 and TRBJ1-2; the D gene is possibly TRBD1 (6 bases). This CDR3 contains 14 residues. The V end was cut by 0 bases, the J end by 4 bases, with 9 bases between. Germline CDR1 MNHEY, CDR2 SMNVEV (reference sequence). The CDR3 nucleotides are TGTGCCAGCAGTTTATCATCAGGGGTCTATGGCTACACCTTC. The encoded protein is CASSLSSGVYGYTF.

The chain couples TRBV4-1 to TRBJ2-1, with 15 bases identical to TRBD2. There are 18 residues in the CDR3. With 4 bases clipped from V and 4 bases from J, the junction kept 8 bases outside the gene matches. The germline gives CDR1 MGHRA, CDR2 YSYEKL. CDR3 sequence (DNA): TGCGCCAGCAGCCTATGGACTAGCGGGAGGGCCGGATACAATGAGCAGTTCTTC. This gives the protein CASSLWTSGRAGYNEQFF.

This clone appeared a few times. The chain has TRBV4-2 and TRBJ1-2; D gene unclear. The CDR3 contains 17 residues. Germline V gives CDR1 LGHNA, CDR2 YNFKEQ. Trimming left V 4 bases short and J 3 bases short, with 21 bases between. CDR3 DNA sequence: TGTGCCAGCAGCCCCTTGGTAAAGGGAGGTAGTGACTATGGCTACACCTTC. This codes for CASSPLVKGGSDYGYTF.

The chain carries TRBV19 and TRBJ2-7; possible D gene TRBD1, 5 bases. Trimming took off 7 bases at V and 7 bases at J, with 20 bases between the two ends. The CDR3 is made up of 14 amino acids. Per germline, CDR1 LNHDA and CDR2 SQIVND (reference sequence). The DNA of the CDR3 is TGTGCCAGTACCCCCTCAGGGCGCTCTCGGGAGCAGTACTTC. This translates into CASTPSGRSREQYF.

This clone was counted once. CDR3 nucleotide sequence: TGTGCCAGCAGCTTAGATACGGGAGTGGCTTACAATGAGCAGTTCTTC. Its translation is CASSLDTGVAYNEQFF. The chain combines TRBV7-3 with TRBJ2-1; D might be TRBD2 (6 bases). The CDR3 covers 16 residues. Germline V gene lookup returns CDR1 SGHTA and CDR2 FQGTGA. V was cut by 2 bases and J by 4 bases, with 15 bases left in between.

The J gene is TRBJ1-1, the V gene TRBV2; D is possibly TRBD1 (6 bases). The CDR3 loop spans 13 amino acids. The V end lost 2 bases, the J end lost 7 bases, and 11 bases lay between the germline ends. Per the germline V gene, CDR1 is SNHLY and CDR2 is FYNNEI. The CDR3 loop is CASSERQGIEAFF. In nucleotides, the CDR3 is TGTGCCAGCAGTGAACGCCAGGGGATTGAAGCTTTCTTT.

J is TRBJ2-2 and V is TRBV28; no definite D call. Per the germline V gene, CDR1 is MDHEN and CDR2 is SYDVKM. V lost 3 bases and J 4 bases, leaving 6 bases between the germline ends. The CDR3 extends over 13 amino acids. CDR3 residues: CASSFRLTGELFF. The DNA for the CDR3 is TGTGCCAGCAGTTTCAGGCTCACCGGGGAGCTGTTTTTT.

This sequence joins TRBV2 and TRBJ1-1; no firm D call. From germline, CDR1 is SNHLY and CDR2 FYNNEI. The CDR3 spans 14 residues. Trimming removed 1 base at V and 4 bases at J, with 10 bases between. The CDR3 nucleotides are TGTGCCAGCAGTGAAGACACCCGGGGCACTGAAGCTTTCTTT. As protein: CASSEDTRGTEAFF.

The genes are TRBV7-3 and TRBJ1-1; D ambiguous. Germline V gives CDR1 SGHTA, CDR2 FQGTGA. The CDR3 consists of 14 residues. V dropped 9 bases and J dropped 4 bases, with 18 bases sitting between them. CDR3 DNA: TGTGCCAGTAAGGCGGGTAGTGTTAGCACTGAAGCTTTCTTT. The encoded protein is CASKAGSVSTEAFF.

The CDR3 region has the DNA TGTGCCAGCAGCTTAGACTCAGGGAATGTCTATAGCAATCAGCCCCAGCATTTT. Its translation is CASSLDSGNVYSNQPQHF. The chain is built from TRBV7-9 and TRBJ1-5, with TRBD1 as a possible D gene (5 bases). Germline V gene lookup returns CDR1 SEHNR and CDR2 FQNEAQ (reference sequence). The CDR3 sequence is 18 residues long. The germline V and J ends were trimmed by 1 base and 0 bases, with 16 bases remaining between them.

The CDR3 DNA reads as TGTGCCAGCAGCGCATACTCCGGGACTACCCGAGGGACCCAGTACTTC. This codes for CASSAYSGTTRGTQYF. The J gene is TRBJ2-5, the V gene TRBV9; 7 bases are a match to TRBD2. The ends lost 3 bases at V and 7 bases at J; junction bases unmatched: 15. CDR3 length equals 16 residues. Germline CDR1 and CDR2: SGDLS and YYNGEE. Complete variable domain (other parts from reference TRBV9 and TRBJ2-5): DSGVTQTPKHLITATGQRVTLRCSPRSGDLSVYWYQQSLDQGLQFLIQYYNGEERAKGNILERFSAQQFPDLHSELNLSSLELGDSALYFCASSAYSGTTRGTQYFGPGTRLLVL.